The 3 T cell receptor beta chains given below trace back to one sample, sequenced in a study of CD8 T cells in Susac syndrome. The authors reverse transcribed roughly 0.5 to 1 ug RNA with random hexamers. TCRdb re-analysed the immunoSEQ multiplex PCR reads in MiXCR, keeping a single row per CDR3 protein. The data hold some 100,000 distinct CDR3 sequences, with 95% observed a single time. The material sequenced was CD8+ T cells from PBMCs. Receptor source: a human donor with Susac syndrome.

This chain joins TRBV12-3 or TRBV12-4 and TRBJ2-2, with 7 bases lining up with TRBD2. V was pared by 5 bases and J by 9 bases, with 6 bases of the junction left unmatched. The CDR3 loop spans 13 amino acids. CDR3 sequence reads: CASSPRTRRELFF. CDR3 bases: TGTGCCAGCAGTCCACGGACTAGGAGGGAGCTGTTTTTT.

V is TRBV4-1 and J is TRBJ2-6; D gene ambiguous. Germline V gene data show CDR1 as MGHRA and CDR2 as YSYEKL. The CDR3 runs to 19 residues. V lost 4 bases and J 0 bases, leaving 19 bases between the germline ends. The DNA for the CDR3 is TGCGCCAGCAGCCCCGTGGGCACTACCCTAAGCTCTGGGGCCAACGTCCTGACTTTC. Amino acid sequence: CASSPVGTTLSSGANVLTF.

This chain uses TRBV2 with TRBJ2-7, with D possibly matching TRBD2 (6 bases). Germline CDR1 and CDR2: SNHLY and FYNNEI. This CDR3 is 10 amino acids long. The DNA for the CDR3 is TGTTCCGCGGGGTACTACGAGCAGTACTTC. Protein: CSAGYYEQYF.